The TCR beta chain under discussion was sequenced for a study of beta chain features in type 1 diabetes. Germline V gene data show CDR1 as SQVTM and CDR2 as ANQGSEA. CDR3 length equals 12 residues. V was cut by 3 bases and J by 4 bases, with 8 bases left in between. The isolated RNA, all of it, was reverse transcribed, so expressed TCRB transcripts were what got sequenced. Sequencing used immunoSEQ multiplex PCR; TCRdb keeps in-frame clones, though not all of them. The data show around 340,000 clones, around 8% seen once. This sequence was found in a woman aged 18-30 years in good health. The chain joins TRBV29-1 to TRBJ2-3; D remains unclear. The material sequenced was central memory CD4+ T cells from blood. Here the CDR3 reads CSVEKTADTQYF. The CDR3 DNA sequence: TGCAGCGTTGAGAAGACTGCAGATACGCAGTATTTT.